A selection of T cell receptor beta chains follows, all from one sample in a study of blood T cell repertoires in COVID-19. TCRdb's copy holds only in-frame clones and misses some; the assay was immunoSEQ multiplex PCR. The sample lists some 300,000 clones, about 91% occurring once. The source material was peripheral blood. Receptor source: a woman aged 25 to 39 who had recovered from COVID-19. CDR3s include the opening cysteine and the closing phenylalanine or tryptophan.

v_gene	j_gene	CDR3aa
TRBV7-9	TRBJ1-4	CASSPTGDPTNEKLFF
TRBV6-1	TRBJ1-1	CASSEVLGVAFF
TRBV6-2/TRBV6-3	TRBJ1-2	CASSYSQGSYGYTF
TRBV5-4	TRBJ2-7	CASSFDRVYEQYF
TRBV2	TRBJ2-2	CASSGGPSGGLRTGELFF
TRBV5-1	TRBJ2-1	CASSTMPSREFF
TRBV24-1	TRBJ2-1	CATSFWGKDSYEQFF
TRBV5-1	TRBJ2-5	CASSQGTPETQYF
TRBV7-9	TRBJ2-7	CASRYGDHEQYF
TRBV27	TRBJ2-7	CASSWRTGGDEQYF
TRBV12-3/TRBV12-4	TRBJ1-1	CASRGGTGGEAFF
TRBV3-1/TRBV3-2	TRBJ1-2	CASSQEARYGYTF
TRBV6-5	TRBJ2-7	CASSRLTGNYEQYF
TRBV6-2/TRBV6-3	TRBJ2-5	CASSYTAGGTQYF
TRBV5-1	TRBJ2-5	CASSLTGNQETQYF
TRBV6-2/TRBV6-3	TRBJ1-5	CASSRRGENQPQHF
TRBV6-1	TRBJ1-1	CASSERQGAITEAFF
TRBV27	TRBJ1-4	CASSDSNEKLFF
TRBV3-1/TRBV3-2	TRBJ1-1	CASSQGGQGNTEAFF
TRBV6-2/TRBV6-3	TRBJ2-3	CASSTYSGDTQYF
TRBV10-3	TRBJ2-3	CAISEPRTDTQYF